This T cell receptor (beta chain) was profiled in a study of shared clonotypes between healthy human individuals. Trimming took off 2 bases at V and 5 bases at J, with 10 bases between the two ends. Looked up from germline, CDR1 is MDHEN and CDR2 is SYDVKM. The CDR3 sequence is 14 residues long. On ten immunoSEQ deep assay plates, unsorted PBMC DNA was sequenced. Using immunoSEQ multiplex PCR, the repertoire was profiled, and TCRdb retains in-frame clones only, with some absent. The data show about 500,000 clones, 75% to 80% seen once. This clone showed up just a few times. This sequence joins TRBV28 and TRBJ1-5; D is undetermined. The source is a middle-aged woman in good health. Some clones in this sample may be carry-over from other donors' samples. The sample was PBMCs. The CDR3 nucleotides read TGTGCCAGCAGTTTAGGCGAGTATTATCAGCCCCAGCATTTT. Residues: CASSLGEYYQPQHF.